Presented here are 24 T cell receptor beta chains from one specimen sequenced in a study of T-cell reconstitution after alpha-beta-depleted transplantation in children (dated by TCRdb to the mid-2010s). The meaning of the sample's treatment or condition label: allogeneic hematopoietic cell transplantation with graft depleted of TCRalphabeta T cells and CD19 B cells. The method was PCR. TCRdb names Illumina HiSeq 2500 as the instrument used. TCR libraries were prepared with molecular barcoding, using unique molecular identifiers to normalize TCRbeta repertoire quantification. In-frame beta chains were kept once TCRdb had trimmed the public reads at Q25 with fastp and called clones with MiXCR. Each CDR3 protein gets just one entry, which takes the most common genes and DNA from the rows behind it. The sample table lists fewer than 550,000 distinct CDR3 sequences, about an eighth of them with a count of one. In total, the top ten clones hold 14% of the sample.

The sample was PBMCs, mostly from graft donor cells, taken 180 days after TCRalphabeta/CD19-depleted stem cell transplant. These receptors were obtained from a female patient aged 2-10 years who had a stem cell transplant for aplastic anemia, so the T cells may come from the graft donor.

The chain carries TRBV11-2 and TRBJ2-7, with D possibly being TRBD1 (5 bases). Germline loops: CDR1 SGHAT, CDR2 FQNNGV. The CDR3 totals 14 residues. The V end lost 8 bases, the J end lost 6 bases, and 20 bases lay between the germline ends. CDR3 amino acids: CASQGVSGSREQYF. The DNA of the CDR3 is TGTGCCAGCCAAGGGGTGAGTGGCTCCCGCGAGCAGTACTTC. The full variable domain, completed using reference TRBV11-2 and TRBJ2-7, is EAGVAQSPRYKIIEKRQSVAFWCNPISGHATLYWYQQILGQGPKLLIQFQNNGVVDDSQLPKDRFSAERLKGVDSTLKIQPAKLEDSAVYLCASQGVSGSREQYFGPGTRLTVT.

This clonotype appeared many times. This chain links TRBV27 with TRBJ2-1; D gene ambiguous. Trimming pared 4 bases from V and 0 bases from J, leaving 7 bases between. The CDR3 contains 14 residues. In germline, CDR1 is MNHEY, CDR2 SMNVEV (reference sequence). CDR3 amino acids: CASSWLSSYNEQFF. CDR3 coding DNA: TGTGCCAGCAGTTGGCTAAGCTCCTACAATGAGCAGTTCTTC.

This chain links TRBV12-3 or TRBV12-4 with TRBJ2-5; perhaps TRBD2 as D (6 bases). The CDR3 covers 14 residues. The V gene lost 7 bases and the J gene lost 4 bases, with 16 bases spanning the gap. The CDR3 loop is CASTLRGSGETQYF. The CDR3 nucleotides read TGTGCCAGCACCCTTCGGGGGTCAGGAGAGACCCAGTACTTC.

Only a few counts were recorded for this clonotype. This chain connects TRBV5-1 to TRBJ2-5, with D unresolved. The V gene lost 0 bases and the J gene lost 4 bases, with 16 bases spanning the gap. This CDR3 is built from 16 residues. CDR1 is SGHRS and CDR2 is YFSETQ in the germline V gene. This chain's CDR3 is CASSLEGIPSGETQYF. DNA of the CDR3: TGCGCCAGCAGCTTGGAAGGCATACCTTCCGGAGAGACCCAGTACTTC.

This clonotype showed up just a few times. V is TRBV20-1 and J is TRBJ2-7; TRBD1 aligns across 7 bases. The CDR3 contains 12 residues. Trimming removed 4 bases from V and 3 bases from J; junction bases left unmatched: 3. Germline V gene sequence: CDR1 DFQATT, CDR2 SNEGSKA (reference sequence). CDR3 nucleotides: TGCAGTGCTATCCGGGACAGCTACGAGCAGTACTTC. The encoded protein is CSAIRDSYEQYF.

The gene calls are TRBV7-8 and TRBJ1-4; D possibly corresponds to TRBD1 (5 bases). Trimming removed 5 bases at V and 7 bases at J, with 8 bases between. The CDR3 totals 12 residues. Germline assignment: CDR1 SGHVS and CDR2 FQNEAQ. CDR3 coding DNA: TGTGCCAGCAGCGCGGGGGGTGAAAAACTGTTTTTT. Translation gives CASSAGGEKLFF.

In its sample, this clonotype was seen a few times. The chain combines TRBV6-2 or TRBV6-3 with TRBJ2-7; 9 bases match TRBD2. J gave up 7 bases and V 4 bases, and 17 bases lay outside the gene matches. This CDR3 region has 17 residues. Germline V CDR1 and CDR2: MNHEY, SVGEGT. In nucleotides, the CDR3 is TGTGCCAGCAGTTCAACTCCCCGACTAGCGGCATTGGTTGAGCAGTACTTC. It encodes CASSSTPRLAALVEQYF.

This clonotype showed up just a few times. The chain joins TRBV20-1 to TRBJ2-1; weak D call: TRBD2 (6 bases). Per germline, CDR1 DFQATT and CDR2 SNEGSKA (reference sequence). This CDR3 has 16 residues. V was clipped by 3 bases and J by 4 bases, with 19 bases between them. In nucleotides, the CDR3 is TGCAGTGCTAGGGATCGGAGGGTCCCTTTTTACAATGAGCAGTTCTTC. It codes for CSARDRRVPFYNEQFF.

This clonotype was seen a few times. This rearrangement joins TRBV6-2 or TRBV6-3 to TRBJ2-7; 9 nucleotides agree with TRBD2. CDR1 is MNHEY, CDR2 SVGEGT, per germline. Trimming removed 5 bases from V and 4 bases from J; junction bases left unmatched: 6. This CDR3 is built from 14 residues. CDR3 nucleotide sequence: TGTGCCAGCAGTCTGCTAGCGGGAACGTACGAGCAGTACGTC. It translates to CASSLLAGTYEQYV.

The chain has TRBV19 and TRBJ1-1; unclear D gene. CDR3 length: 13 amino acids. CDR1 is LNHDA and CDR2 is SQIVND in the germline V gene (reference sequence). V dropped 6 bases and J dropped 5 bases, with 13 bases sitting between them. The DNA of the CDR3 is TGTGCCAGTAGCCGATCAAGAGAAACTGAAGCTTTCTTT. Its protein is CASSRSRETEAFF.

The chain recombines TRBV4-3 with TRBJ2-3; D gene uncertain. Per germline, CDR1 LGHNA and CDR2 YSLEER. The CDR3 consists of 15 residues. V lost 0 bases, J lost 1 base, and 8 bases lay in between. CDR3 residues: CASSQDWKGTDTQYF. The CDR3, as DNA: TGCGCCAGCAGCCAAGATTGGAAAGGCACAGATACGCAGTATTTT.

V is TRBV3-1 and J is TRBJ2-3, with TRBD2 identical over 8 bases. From germline, CDR1 is LGHDT and CDR2 YNNKEL (reference sequence). Unmatched junction bases numbered 12, after V lost 0 bases and J lost 4 bases. The CDR3 consists of 18 residues. CDR3 region: CASSQDTRREVFPDTQYF. CDR3 sequence (DNA): TGTGCCAGCAGCCAAGATACGCGGCGGGAGGTTTTCCCAGATACGCAGTATTTT.

This clonotype has only a few counts. The chain has TRBV15 and TRBJ1-5, with 7 positions matching TRBD1. CDR1 and CDR2 (germline): LNHNV, YYDKDF (reference sequence). V dropped 8 bases and J dropped 4; count of bases not matched to a gene: 8. The CDR3 is 14 amino acids. The CDR3 nucleotides are TGTGCCACCTGGGGGGCGACAGGGAATCAGCCCCAGCATTTT. Translating gives CATWGATGNQPQHF.

The rearrangement links TRBV20-1 to TRBJ2-1, with D tentatively TRBD1 or TRBD2 (7 bases each). The V end lost 2 bases, the J end lost 8 bases, and 16 bases lay between the germline ends. CDR3 length: 14 amino acids. Germline CDR1 and CDR2: DFQATT and SNEGSKA (reference sequence). In DNA form, the CDR3 reads TGCAGTGCTAGACGAAGGGGAGGGGGCGATGAGCAGTTCTTC. Protein sequence: CSARRRGGGDEQFF.

The chain links TRBV7-8 to TRBJ2-3; TRBD2 matches at 7 bases. The CDR3 runs 13 residues. The germline V gene encodes CDR1 SGHVS and CDR2 FQNEAQ. V lost 6 bases, J lost 5 bases, and 5 bases stayed unmatched. The CDR3 region is CASRLARGDTQYF. Written as DNA, the CDR3 is TGTGCCAGCAGACTAGCGAGGGGAGATACGCAGTATTTT. The variable domain in full, with the rest retrieved from reference TRBV7-8 and TRBJ2-3, is GAGVSQSPRYKVAKRGQDVALRCDPISGHVSLFWYQQALGQGPEFLTYFQNEAQLDKSGLPSDRFFAERPEGSVSTLKIQRTQQEDSAVYLCASRLARGDTQYFGPGTRLTVL.

The genes are TRBV20-1 and TRBJ2-6, with D uncertain. V was pared by 2 bases and J by 2 bases, with 10 bases between. In germline, CDR1 is DFQATT, CDR2 SNEGSKA (reference sequence). This CDR3 has 15 amino acids. Here the CDR3 DNA reads TGCAGTGCTAGACCCCCGCTTGCTGGGGCCAACGTCCTGACTTTC. Translating gives CSARPPLAGANVLTF.

This chain connects TRBV28 to TRBJ1-2; perhaps TRBD1 as D (6 bases). CDR1 MDHEN and CDR2 SYDVKM come from the germline V gene. The CDR3 length is 14 residues. V was trimmed by 5 bases and J by 4 bases, leaving 14 bases between them. This CDR3 reads CASSLTGQFYGYTF. The CDR3 coding sequence is TGTGCCAGCAGTCTAACTGGACAGTTCTATGGCTACACCTTC.

This clonotype was detected only a few times. The chain uses TRBV12-5 and TRBJ2-7; TRBD1 is a possible D gene (5 bases). CDR1 and CDR2 from the germline V gene are LGHNT and FRNRAP. V was clipped by 5 bases and J by 7 bases, with 15 bases between them. This CDR3 has 13 residues. CDR3 coding DNA: TGTGCTAGTGGTGCCGACTGGGGCTTTGAGCAGTACTTC. It translates to CASGADWGFEQYF.

The chain combines TRBV27 with TRBJ1-5; no firm D call. Germline V gives CDR1 MNHEY, CDR2 SMNVEV (reference sequence). V lost 0 bases to trimming and J lost 6 bases, with 9 bases between them. The CDR3 is 14 amino acids. The CDR3 nucleotides read TGTGCCAGCAGTTTATCTGGGATGGGTCAGCCCCAGCATTTT. Its translation: CASSLSGMGQPQHF.

The chain uses TRBV20-1 and TRBJ2-5; 8 bases match TRBD1. Germline V lookup: CDR1 DFQATT, CDR2 SNEGSKA (reference sequence). The CDR3 covers 14 residues. V lost 3 bases and J lost 5; bases outside the gene matches: 8. This CDR3 reads CSARDRVFQETQYF. The CDR3 DNA follows: TGCAGTGCTAGGGACAGGGTATTCCAGGAGACCCAGTACTTC.

The rearrangement links TRBV20-1 to TRBJ2-1; tentatively, D is TRBD2 (6 bases). V lost 6 bases and J 1 base, leaving 13 bases between the germline ends. Germline V gene lookup returns CDR1 DFQATT and CDR2 SNEGSKA (reference sequence). This CDR3 contains 14 residues. The CDR3 region has the DNA TGCAGTGCCGAGAGGGCGGGATCCTACAATGAGCAGTTCTTC. It yields the protein CSAERAGSYNEQFF.

This clonotype was seen a handful of times. This sequence joins TRBV20-1 and TRBJ2-7; the match to TRBD2 covers 7 bases. This CDR3 has 19 amino acids. Per germline, CDR1 DFQATT and CDR2 SNEGSKA (reference sequence). With V trimmed by 0 bases and J by 0 bases, 17 bases remained unmatched. CDR3: CSARDGGTTLLLRSYEQYV. The CDR3 coding sequence is TGCAGTGCTAGAGATGGGGGGACTACCCTTTTACTCCGCTCCTACGAGCAGTACGTC.

The CDR3 DNA reads as TGCGCCAGCAGGCTCCACAACTCAGGGGGAATAACTGAAGCTTTCTTT. It yields the protein CASRLHNSGGITEAFF. The J gene is TRBJ1-1, the V gene TRBV4-3; 7 bases match TRBD1. The CDR3 contains 16 residues. The V segment lost 6 bases and the J segment 5 bases; nucleotides outside the gene matches: 15. The germline V gene encodes CDR1 LGHNA and CDR2 YSLEER.

This clonotype was counted between two and nine times. The chain employs TRBV27 and TRBJ2-5; 8 bases are shared with TRBD2. CDR1 MNHEY and CDR2 SMNVEV come from the germline V gene (reference sequence). The ends lost 6 bases at V and 4 bases at J; junction bases unmatched: 7. This CDR3 is 14 amino acids long. DNA of the CDR3: TGTGCCAGCAGCCATGGGCGGGAGGCAGAGACCCAGTACTTC. This translates into CASSHGREAETQYF.